A single sample is the source of the 9 T cell receptor beta chains below, sequenced in a study of Graves' ophthalmopathy and Graves' hyperthyroidism. For repertoire sequencing, the TCR beta CDR3 regions were amplified from RNA transcripts. First-round RT-PCR used HTBI primers; second-round multiplex PCR followed. TCRdb re-derived calls from the multiplex PCR reads in MiXCR, one entry per CDR3 protein. This table holds about 1.1 million distinct CDR3 sequences, around a third found once. The sequenced sample consisted of peripheral blood or thyroid tissue (not recorded which). The receptors here all came from an adult man with Graves' hyperthyroidism.

The chain combines TRBV25-1 with TRBJ1-5; maybe TRBD1 (5 bases). Trimming stripped 9 bases from V and 4 bases from J, with 16 bases between. Germline V CDR1 and CDR2: MGHDK, SYGVNS. The CDR3 spans 14 residues. In DNA, the CDR3 is TGTGCCAGTAGTACCCAGGGCCGGAATCAGCCCCAGCATTTT. It yields the protein CASSTQGRNQPQHF.

The chain is built from TRBV12-3 or TRBV12-4 and TRBJ1-3, with D possibly TRBD1 on 5 matching bases. V lost 5 bases and J 2 bases, leaving 13 bases between the germline ends. This CDR3 region has 15 residues. This CDR3 is CASSPLRGAGNTIYF. CDR3 DNA: TGTGCCAGCAGTCCCTTACGGGGGGCTGGAAACACCATATATTTT.

This clonotype was found once. The chain is built from TRBV5-1 and TRBJ1-5, with no clear D. Germline assignment: CDR1 SGHRS and CDR2 YFSETQ. V lost 0 bases and J lost 5, with 9 bases in between. The CDR3 consists of 14 residues. This CDR3 reads CASSLVDGYQPQHF. The CDR3 region has the DNA TGCGCCAGCAGCTTGGTGGACGGTTATCAGCCCCAGCATTTT.

This clonotype has only a few counts. This chain links TRBV12-3 or TRBV12-4 with TRBJ2-5; tentative D call: TRBD1 (5 bases). The V gene lost 5 bases and the J gene lost 5 bases, with 24 bases spanning the gap. This CDR3 comprises 17 residues. The chain's CDR3 is CASSEPRVGWTHETQYF. DNA for the CDR3: TGTGCCAGCAGTGAGCCAAGGGTCGGGTGGACACACGAGACCCAGTACTTC.

The J gene is TRBJ1-2, the V gene TRBV12-3 or TRBV12-4, with D possibly being TRBD1 (6 bases). This CDR3 contains 14 residues. V lost 1 base and J 8 bases, leaving 14 bases between the germline ends. CDR3 in DNA: TGTGCCAGCAGTTTAGAACCAAGACAGGCCGGCTACACCTTC. Protein sequence: CASSLEPRQAGYTF.

CDR3 in DNA: TGTGCCAGCGGGGTGGCCCTCCGGAGATTACAAGAGACCCAGTACTTC. This sequence encodes CASGVALRRLQETQYF. The V call is TRBV2, the J call TRBJ2-5, with D uncertain. The germline V gene has CDR1 SNHLY and CDR2 FYNNEI. The CDR3 covers 16 residues. V was pared by 8 bases and J by 2 bases, with 21 bases between.

In its sample, this clonotype was seen many times. The chain recombines TRBV20-1 with TRBJ2-7; D call uncertain. The CDR3 is 15 residues long. The V gene lost 1 base and the J gene lost 2 bases, with 15 bases spanning the gap. Germline V CDR1 and CDR2: DFQATT, SNEGSKA (reference sequence). CDR3 residues: CSARAPSRSTYEQYF. Written as DNA, the CDR3 is TGCAGTGCTAGAGCTCCCTCAAGGTCCACCTACGAGCAGTACTTC.

A word on this clonotype: One base away lies a much larger clone, so this may be a sequencing read error. The J gene is TRBJ2-5, the V gene TRBV25-1; D call uncertain. This CDR3 is 12 amino acids long. V lost 5 bases, J lost 7 bases, and 11 bases lay in between. CDR1 MGHDK and CDR2 SYGVNS come from the germline V gene. The CDR3 DNA reads TGTGCCAGCAGTCAGCTCGGTCGGACCCAGTACTTC. Protein product: CASSQLGRTQYF.

This clonotype showed up many times. V and J are TRBV2 and TRBJ1-5; 9 bases fit TRBD1. The V gene's germline CDR1 is SNHLY and CDR2 FYNNEI. Losses at the gene ends were 6 bases for V and 6 bases for J; bases not matched to a gene: 6. There are 14 residues in the CDR3. CDR3 residues: CASSPGQGSQPQHF. The CDR3 DNA reads as TGTGCCAGCAGCCCGGGACAGGGAAGTCAGCCCCAGCATTTT.